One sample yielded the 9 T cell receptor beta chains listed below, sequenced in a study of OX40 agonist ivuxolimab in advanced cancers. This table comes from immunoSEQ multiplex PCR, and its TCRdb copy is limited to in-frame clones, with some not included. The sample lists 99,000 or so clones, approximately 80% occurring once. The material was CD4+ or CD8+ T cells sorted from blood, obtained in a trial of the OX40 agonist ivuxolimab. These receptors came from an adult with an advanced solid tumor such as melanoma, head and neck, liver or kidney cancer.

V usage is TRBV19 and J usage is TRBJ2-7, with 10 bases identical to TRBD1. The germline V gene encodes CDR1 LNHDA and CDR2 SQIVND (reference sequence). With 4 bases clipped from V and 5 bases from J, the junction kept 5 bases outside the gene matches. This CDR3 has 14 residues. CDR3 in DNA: TGTGCCAGTAGTACGACAGGGGGCGGGAACGAGCAGTACTTC. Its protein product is CASSTTGGGNEQYF.

The CDR3 region is CASSQGTGELFF. The CDR3 coding sequence is TGTGCCAGCAGTCAGGGGACCGGGGAGCTGTTTTTT. This chain uses TRBV2 with TRBJ2-2, with D perhaps TRBD1 (6 bases). This CDR3 has 12 residues. Trimming shortened V by 5 bases and J by 5 bases, and 6 bases separated the two germline ends. Germline-derived CDR1 and CDR2 are SNHLY and FYNNEI.

The CDR3 region is CASSWAGNYGYTF. The CDR3, as DNA: TGTGCCAGCAGCTGGGCGGGAAACTATGGCTACACCTTC. The V gene is TRBV7-8, the J gene TRBJ1-2; no firm D call. Germline V lookup: CDR1 SGHVS, CDR2 FQNEAQ. The CDR3 loop spans 13 amino acids. The V end lost 4 bases, the J end lost 2 bases, and 8 bases lay between the germline ends.

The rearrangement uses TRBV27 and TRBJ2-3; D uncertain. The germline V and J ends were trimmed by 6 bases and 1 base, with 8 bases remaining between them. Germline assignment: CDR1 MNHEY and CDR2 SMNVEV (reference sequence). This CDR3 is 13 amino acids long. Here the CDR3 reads CASSLGGTDTQYF. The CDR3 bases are TGTGCCAGCAGCCTGGGTGGCACAGATACGCAGTATTTT.

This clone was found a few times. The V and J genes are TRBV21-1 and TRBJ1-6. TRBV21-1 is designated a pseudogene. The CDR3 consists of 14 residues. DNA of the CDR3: TGTGCCAGCAGCAAAGGCGGTCCGGGTTCACCCCTCCACTTT. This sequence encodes CASSKGGPGSPLHF.

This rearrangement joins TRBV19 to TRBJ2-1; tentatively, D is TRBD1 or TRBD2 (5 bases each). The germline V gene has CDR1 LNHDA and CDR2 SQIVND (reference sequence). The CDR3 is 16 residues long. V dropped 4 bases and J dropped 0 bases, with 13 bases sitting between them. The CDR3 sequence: CASSKGTGSSYNEQFF. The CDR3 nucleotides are TGTGCCAGTAGTAAAGGGACGGGGAGCTCCTACAATGAGCAGTTCTTC. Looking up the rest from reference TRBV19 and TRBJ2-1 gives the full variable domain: DGGITQSPKYLFRKEGQNVTLSCEQNLNHDAMYWYRQDPGQGLRLIYYSQIVNDFQKGDIAEGYSVSREKKESFPLTVTSAQKNPTAFYLCASSKGTGSSYNEQFFGPGTRLTVL.

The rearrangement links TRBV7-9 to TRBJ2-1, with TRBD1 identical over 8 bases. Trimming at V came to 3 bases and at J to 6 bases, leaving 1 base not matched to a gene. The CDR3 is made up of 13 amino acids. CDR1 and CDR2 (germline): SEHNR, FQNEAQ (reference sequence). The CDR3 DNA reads TGTGCCAGCAGCTTTACAGGGGGCAATGAGCAGTTCTTC. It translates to CASSFTGGNEQFF.

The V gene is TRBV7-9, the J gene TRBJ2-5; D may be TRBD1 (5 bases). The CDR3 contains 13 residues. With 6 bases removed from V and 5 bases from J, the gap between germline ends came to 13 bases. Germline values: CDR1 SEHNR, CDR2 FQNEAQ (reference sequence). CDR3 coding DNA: TGTGCCAGCAGGCCAGGGTTGAAGGAGACCCAGTACTTC. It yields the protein CASRPGLKETQYF.

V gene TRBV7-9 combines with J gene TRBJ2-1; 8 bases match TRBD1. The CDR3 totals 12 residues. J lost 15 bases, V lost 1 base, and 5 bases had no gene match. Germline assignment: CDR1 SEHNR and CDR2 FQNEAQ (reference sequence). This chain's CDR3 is CASSLETGDGFF. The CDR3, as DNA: TGTGCCAGCAGCTTAGAGACAGGGGACGGGTTCTTC.